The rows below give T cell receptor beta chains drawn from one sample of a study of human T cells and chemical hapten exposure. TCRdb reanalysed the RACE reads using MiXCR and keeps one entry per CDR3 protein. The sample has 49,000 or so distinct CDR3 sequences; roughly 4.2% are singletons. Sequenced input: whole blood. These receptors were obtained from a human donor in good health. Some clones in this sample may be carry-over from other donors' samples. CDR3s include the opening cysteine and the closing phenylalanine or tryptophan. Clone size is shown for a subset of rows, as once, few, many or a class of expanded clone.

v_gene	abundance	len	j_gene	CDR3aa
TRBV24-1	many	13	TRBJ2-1	CATKRGTNNEQFF
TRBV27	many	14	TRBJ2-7	CASSFGARPYEQYF
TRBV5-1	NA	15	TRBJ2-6	CASTLEGSGANVLTF
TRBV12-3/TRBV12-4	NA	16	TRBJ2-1	CASSFTSGRVYNEQFF
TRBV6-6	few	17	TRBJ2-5	CASSYPLTGGGRETQYF
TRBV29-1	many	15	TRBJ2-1	CSVDNERGTYNEQFF
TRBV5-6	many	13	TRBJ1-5	CASSWSSNQPQHF
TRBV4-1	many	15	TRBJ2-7	CASSQTEGPTMKQYF
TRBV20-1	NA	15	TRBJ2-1	CSARVRDRVFNEQFF
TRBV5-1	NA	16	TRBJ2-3	CASSLASVSSADTQYF
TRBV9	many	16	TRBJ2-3	CASSVDVGLGGDTQYF
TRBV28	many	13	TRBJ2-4	CATDMRTKNIQYF
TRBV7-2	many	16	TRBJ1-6	CASSTGPFFYNSPLHF
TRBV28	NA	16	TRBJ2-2	CASRGAGTVNTGELFF
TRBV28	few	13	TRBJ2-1	CASTHPSYNEQFF
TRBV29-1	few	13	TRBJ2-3	CSVTVPPSNTQYF
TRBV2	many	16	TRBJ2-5	CASSEIRGGAVETQYF
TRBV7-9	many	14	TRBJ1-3	CASSMGTSGNTIYF
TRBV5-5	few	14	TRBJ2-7	CASSFRTESYEQYF
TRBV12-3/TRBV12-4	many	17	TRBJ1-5	CASSFSQGAAGNQPQHF
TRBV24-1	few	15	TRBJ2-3	CATSDLGLEADTQYF
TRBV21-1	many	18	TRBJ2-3	CASSKEDVGGISTDTQYF
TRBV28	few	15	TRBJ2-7	CASSGRGKGRYEQYF
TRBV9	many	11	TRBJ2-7	CASGTIYEQYF
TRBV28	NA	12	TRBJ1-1	CASRVPQTEAFF
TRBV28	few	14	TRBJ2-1	CASSPRVGVNEQFF